What follows describes a single T cell receptor (beta chain). The method was immunoSEQ multiplex PCR; TCRdb's version includes in-frame clones alone and lacks a portion of them. The sample has some 120,000 clones; roughly 87% are singletons. This sample stems from a study of control samples from healthy donors and cancer patients. The CDR3 extends over 16 amino acids. The germline V gene encodes CDR1 SGHTA and CDR2 FQGNSA. The J segment lost 0 bases and the V segment lost 5 bases, leaving 7 bases of the junction unmatched. This chain joins TRBV7-2 and TRBJ2-7; 10 bases are shared with TRBD1. Sequenced material: blood. The sequence was collected from a man between 35 and 55 years old in good health. CDR3 region: CASSRAGTGDSYEQYF. Here the CDR3 DNA reads TGTGCCAGCAGCAGAGCCGGGACAGGGGACTCCTACGAGCAGTACTTC.